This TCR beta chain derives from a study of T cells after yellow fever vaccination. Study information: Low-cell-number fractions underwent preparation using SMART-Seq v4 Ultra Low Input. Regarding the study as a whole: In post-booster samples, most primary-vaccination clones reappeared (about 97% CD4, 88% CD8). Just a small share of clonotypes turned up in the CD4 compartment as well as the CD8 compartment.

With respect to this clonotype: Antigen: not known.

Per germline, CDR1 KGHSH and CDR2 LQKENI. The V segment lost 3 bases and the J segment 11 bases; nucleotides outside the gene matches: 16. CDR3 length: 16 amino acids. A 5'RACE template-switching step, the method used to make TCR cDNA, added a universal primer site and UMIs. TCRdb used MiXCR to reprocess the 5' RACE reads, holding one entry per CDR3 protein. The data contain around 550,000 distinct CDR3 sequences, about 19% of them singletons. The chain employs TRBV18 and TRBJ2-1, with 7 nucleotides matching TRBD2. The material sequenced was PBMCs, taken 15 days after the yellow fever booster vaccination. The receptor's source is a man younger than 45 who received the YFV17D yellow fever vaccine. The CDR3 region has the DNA TGTGCCAGCTCACCGGAGGCGGGCCTAGCGGCCAGGAAGCAGTTCTTC. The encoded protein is CASSPEAGLAARKQFF.